Below are 3 T cell receptor beta chains sequenced from a single sample in a study of blood T cell repertoires in COVID-19. Some clones are missing from TCRdb's copy, which holds only in-frame ones; the method was immunoSEQ multiplex PCR. The sample contains some 91,000 clones, over 75% of which appear only once. Sequences were obtained from peripheral blood. All receptors derive from a man aged 65-85 years with acute or convalescent COVID-19.

V gene TRBV28 combines with J gene TRBJ1-3; TRBD1 agrees at 8 bases. Germline V gives CDR1 MDHEN, CDR2 SYDVKM. The length of the CDR3 is 15 residues. The junction had 5 bases not matched to a gene; V was cut back by 6 bases and J by 1 base. CDR3 coding DNA: TGTGCCAGCAGCCGAGACAGGGGTTCTGGAAACACCATATATTTT. This sequence encodes CASSRDRGSGNTIYF.

The rearrangement uses TRBV5-1 and TRBJ1-1, with 10 bases identical to TRBD1. J lost 3 bases, V lost 3 bases, and 8 bases had no gene match. The CDR3 spans 16 residues. Germline-derived CDR1 and CDR2 are SGHRS and YFSETQ. Written as DNA, the CDR3 is TGCGCCAGCAGCTCCGTCCCGGGACAGGGGCACACTGAAGCTTTCTTT. Protein sequence: CASSSVPGQGHTEAFF. Combining the CDR3 with reference TRBV5-1 and TRBJ1-1 gives the whole variable domain KAGVTQTPRYLIKTRGQQVTLSCSPISGHRSVSWYQQTPGQGLQFLFEYFSETQRNKGNFPGRFSGRQFSNSRSEMNVSTLELGDSALYLCASSSVPGQGHTEAFFGQGTRLTVV.

CDR3 bases: TGTGCCACCGGTGTAGGGACTGCGGAGCCAGAAGCTTTCTTT. Translating it yields CATGVGTAEPEAFF. V usage is TRBV15 and J usage is TRBJ1-1, with a tentative D call TRBD1 (5 bases). Looked up from germline, CDR1 is LNHNV and CDR2 is YYDKDF (reference sequence). The CDR3 is 14 amino acids. V lost 8 bases to trimming and J lost 8 bases, with 21 bases between them.